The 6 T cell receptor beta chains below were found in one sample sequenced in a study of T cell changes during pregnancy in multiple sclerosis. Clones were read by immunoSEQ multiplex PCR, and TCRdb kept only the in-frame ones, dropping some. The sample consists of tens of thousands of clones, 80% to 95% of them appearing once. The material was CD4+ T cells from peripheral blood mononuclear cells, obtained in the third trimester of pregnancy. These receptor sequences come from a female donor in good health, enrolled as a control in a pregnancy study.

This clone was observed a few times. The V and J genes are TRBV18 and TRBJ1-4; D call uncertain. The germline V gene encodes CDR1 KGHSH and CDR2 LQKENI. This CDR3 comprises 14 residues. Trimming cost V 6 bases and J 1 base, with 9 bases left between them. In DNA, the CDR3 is TGTGCCAGCTCCAACACCCAAACTAATGAAAAACTGTTTTTT. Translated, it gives CASSNTQTNEKLFF. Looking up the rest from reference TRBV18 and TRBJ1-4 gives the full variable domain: NAGVMQNPRHLVRRRGQEARLRCSPMKGHSHVYWYRQLPEEGLKFMVYLQKENIIDESGMPKERFSAEFPKEGPSILRIQQVVRGDSAAYFCASSNTQTNEKLFFGSGTQLSVL.

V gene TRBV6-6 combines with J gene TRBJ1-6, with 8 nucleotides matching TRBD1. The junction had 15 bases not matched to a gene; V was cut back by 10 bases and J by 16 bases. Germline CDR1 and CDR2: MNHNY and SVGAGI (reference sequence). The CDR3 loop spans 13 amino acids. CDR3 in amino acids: CAITGQASNPLHF. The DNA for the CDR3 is TGTGCCATTACGGGACAGGCCTCTAATCCACTCCACTTT.

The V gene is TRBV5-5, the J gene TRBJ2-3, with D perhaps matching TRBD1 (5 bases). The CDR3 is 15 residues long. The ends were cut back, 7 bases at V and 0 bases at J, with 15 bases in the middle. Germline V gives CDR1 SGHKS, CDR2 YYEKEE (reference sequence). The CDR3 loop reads CASVRVGLSTDTQYF. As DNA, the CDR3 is TGTGCCAGCGTCAGGGTAGGGCTGAGCACAGATACGCAGTATTTT. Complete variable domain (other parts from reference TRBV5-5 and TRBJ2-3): DAGVTQSPTHLIKTRGQQVTLRCSPISGHKSVSWYQQVLGQGPQFIFQYYEKEERGRGNFPDRFSARQFPNYSSELNVNALLLGDSALYLCASVRVGLSTDTQYFGPGTRLTVL.

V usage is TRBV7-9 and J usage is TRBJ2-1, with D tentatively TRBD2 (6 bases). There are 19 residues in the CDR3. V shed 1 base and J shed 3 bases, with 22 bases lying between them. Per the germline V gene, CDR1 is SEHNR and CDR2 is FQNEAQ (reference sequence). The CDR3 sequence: CASSLGVIGGIRVYNEQFF. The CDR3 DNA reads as TGTGCCAGCAGCTTAGGAGTAATTGGCGGGATACGGGTCTACAATGAGCAGTTCTTC.

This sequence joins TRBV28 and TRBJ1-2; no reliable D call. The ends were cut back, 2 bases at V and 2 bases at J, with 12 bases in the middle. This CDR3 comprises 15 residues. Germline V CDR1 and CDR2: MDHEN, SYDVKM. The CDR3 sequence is CASSLTHGGNYGYTF. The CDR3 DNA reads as TGTGCCAGCAGTTTAACCCATGGAGGCAACTATGGCTACACCTTC.

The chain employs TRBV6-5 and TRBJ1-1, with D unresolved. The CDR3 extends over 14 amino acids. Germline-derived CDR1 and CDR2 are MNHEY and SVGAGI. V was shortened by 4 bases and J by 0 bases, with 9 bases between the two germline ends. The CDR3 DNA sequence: TGTGCCAGCAGTTTGTCGGGATTGAACACTGAAGCTTTCTTT. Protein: CASSLSGLNTEAFF.